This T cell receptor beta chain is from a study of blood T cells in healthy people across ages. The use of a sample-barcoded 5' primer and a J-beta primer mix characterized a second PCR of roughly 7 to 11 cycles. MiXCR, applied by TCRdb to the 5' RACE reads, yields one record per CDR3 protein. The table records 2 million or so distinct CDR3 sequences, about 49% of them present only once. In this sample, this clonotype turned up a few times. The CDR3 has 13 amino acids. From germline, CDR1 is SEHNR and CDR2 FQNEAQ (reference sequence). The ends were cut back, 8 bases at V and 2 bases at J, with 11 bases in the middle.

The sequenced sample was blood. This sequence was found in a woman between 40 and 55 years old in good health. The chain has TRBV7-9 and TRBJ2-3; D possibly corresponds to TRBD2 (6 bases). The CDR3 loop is CASGDSNTDTQYF. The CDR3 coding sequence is TGTGCCAGCGGGGACTCCAACACAGATACGCAGTATTTT.